The next 21 T cell receptor beta chains were all read from a single sample in a study of identical twins. TCRdb independently ran MiXCR on the 5' RACE reads; one entry per CDR3 protein. The data hold some 500,000 distinct CDR3 sequences, with approximately 9.6% observed a single time. These data were likewise used in another study, on yellow fever vaccine responses in identical twins.

The sequencing input was PBMCs. The receptors here all came from a woman between 18 and 29 years old in good health.

This sequence joins TRBV7-9 and TRBJ2-7; 9 bases are shared with TRBD1. The CDR3 is 13 amino acids. J was trimmed by 6 bases and V by 5 bases; bases with no gene match: 5. Germline values: CDR1 SEHNR, CDR2 FQNEAQ (reference sequence). The CDR3 nucleotides are TGTGCCAGCAGCGCCCTGGACAGGGGCGAGCAGTACTTC. The encoded protein is CASSALDRGEQYF.

This CDR3 is CSIHGLSNAGMSYNEQFF. Here the CDR3 DNA reads TGCAGCATCCACGGATTGTCTAATGCGGGAATGTCCTACAATGAGCAGTTCTTC. The gene calls are TRBV29-1 and TRBJ2-1, with D possibly TRBD2 on 6 matching bases. The germline CDR1 and CDR2 sequences are SQVTM and ANQGSEA. The CDR3 runs 18 residues. Trimming pared 8 bases from V and 1 base from J, leaving 27 bases between.

This clonotype has only a few counts. V usage is TRBV7-9 and J usage is TRBJ2-1; 10 bases match TRBD2. Germline assignment: CDR1 SEHNR and CDR2 FQNEAQ (reference sequence). The CDR3 has 16 amino acids. Trimming removed 6 bases from V and 10 bases from J; junction bases left unmatched: 15. Written as DNA, the CDR3 is TGTGCCAGCAGGGCTCTGGCTAGCGGGGGTCTCGGGGAGCAGTTCTTC. Its protein is CASRALASGGLGEQFF.

The chain combines TRBV7-2 with TRBJ2-7, with D perhaps TRBD1 (6 bases). The V end lost 1 base, the J end lost 1 base, and 11 bases lay between the germline ends. Germline CDR1 SGHTA, CDR2 FQGNSA. The CDR3 length is 15 residues. The CDR3 DNA follows: TGTGCCAGCAGCTTAGGGGCAGGGGAGTCCTACGAGCAGTACTTC. This translates into CASSLGAGESYEQYF.

This clonotype was observed a few times. This rearrangement joins TRBV27 to TRBJ2-5, with 15 nucleotides matching TRBD2. V shed 2 bases and J 5 bases; nucleotides not matched to a gene: 9. The CDR3 is 18 amino acids. Germline values: CDR1 MNHEY, CDR2 SMNVEV (reference sequence). CDR3: CASSLDTPGTSGRETQYF. CDR3 nucleotides: TGTGCCAGCAGTTTAGACACTCCCGGGACTAGCGGGAGGGAGACCCAGTACTTC.

This clonotype has just a few counts. This chain connects TRBV19 to TRBJ1-5; D ambiguous. In germline, CDR1 is LNHDA, CDR2 SQIVND (reference sequence). The V end lost 2 bases, the J end lost 0 bases, and 11 bases lay between the germline ends. The length of the CDR3 is 16 residues. Written as DNA, the CDR3 is TGTGCCAGTAGTATATTCGGAGGATATAGCAATCAGCCCCAGCATTTT. Protein: CASSIFGGYSNQPQHF.

This clonotype has just a few counts. The V call is TRBV12-3 or TRBV12-4, the J call TRBJ2-7; D is undetermined. V was clipped by 7 bases and J by 0 bases, with 13 bases between them. CDR3 length: 14 residues. This CDR3 is CASTQTGRSYEQYF. The CDR3 bases are TGTGCCAGCACCCAGACGGGTCGCTCCTACGAGCAGTACTTC.

The chain couples TRBV9 to TRBJ2-1; 11 nucleotides match TRBD1. Germline CDR1 is SGDLS and CDR2 is YYNGEE. This CDR3 is 15 amino acids long. Germline trimming cut 0 bases from V and 7 bases from J; bases unmatched to any gene: 3. The CDR3 loop reads CASSVVGTGGNEQFF. CDR3 coding DNA: TGTGCCAGCAGCGTAGTCGGGACAGGGGGAAATGAGCAGTTCTTC.

The rearrangement joins TRBV7-2 to TRBJ2-7; the D is unclear. V was shortened by 1 base and J by 4 bases, with 8 bases between the two germline ends. This CDR3 has 13 residues. CDR1 and CDR2 (germline): SGHTA, FQGNSA. The CDR3 DNA sequence: TGTGCCAGCAGCTTAGAACCGGTATACGAGCAGTACTTC. This codes for CASSLEPVYEQYF.

This clonotype occurred a few times. The V call is TRBV11-2, the J call TRBJ2-2; D gene ambiguous. CDR3 length: 14 residues. Trimming removed 0 bases from V and 6 bases from J, with 8 bases in between. Germline V CDR1 and CDR2: SGHAT, FQNNGV. CDR3 DNA sequence: TGTGCCAGCAGCTTAGATCCCGGAGCCGGGGAGCTGTTTTTT. Its translation is CASSLDPGAGELFF.

This clonotype has at least ten counts. V and J are TRBV11-2 and TRBJ1-1; D gene ambiguous. Germline V gene lookup returns CDR1 SGHAT and CDR2 FQNNGV. The CDR3 extends over 14 amino acids. The germline V and J ends were trimmed by 5 bases and 2 bases, with 12 bases remaining between them. In nucleotides, the CDR3 is TGTGCCAGCAGCCAAGCTCCGACCAACACTGAAGCTTTCTTT. It yields the protein CASSQAPTNTEAFF.

In this sample, this clonotype turned up many times. The chain recombines TRBV7-2 with TRBJ2-5; D is unclear. The CDR3 is made up of 13 amino acids. Germline V CDR1 and CDR2: SGHTA, FQGNSA. The ends were cut back, 7 bases at V and 2 bases at J, with 11 bases in the middle. The CDR3 here is CASKVLLQETQYF. CDR3 DNA: TGTGCCAGCAAGGTCTTATTACAAGAGACCCAGTACTTC. The full variable domain, its missing parts supplied by reference TRBV7-2 and TRBJ2-5, is GAGVSQSPSNKVTEKGKDVELRCDPISGHTALYWYRQSLGQGLEFLIYFQGNSAPDKSGLPSDRFSAERTGGSVSTLTIQRTQQEDSAVYLCASKVLLQETQYFGPGTRLLVL.

This rearrangement joins TRBV30 to TRBJ2-2, with 9 bases identical to TRBD2. CDR3 length equals 12 residues. The germline V gene encodes CDR1 GTSNPN and CDR2 SVGIG (reference sequence). The CDR3 reads CASGRSTGELFF. The CDR3 DNA sequence: TGTGCTAGCGGGAGAAGCACCGGGGAGCTGTTTTTT.

This sequence joins TRBV27 and TRBJ2-7; D is ambiguous. CDR1 is MNHEY and CDR2 is SMNVEV in the germline V gene (reference sequence). Trimming took 3 bases from V and 0 from J, leaving 6 bases between them. The CDR3 loop spans 13 amino acids. CDR3 amino acids: CASSFAYSYEQYF. CDR3 in DNA: TGTGCCAGCAGTTTCGCCTACTCCTACGAGCAGTACTTC.

This clonotype was seen ten or more times. V and J are TRBV10-3 and TRBJ2-2; no clear D gene. Germline V gene data show CDR1 as ENHRY and CDR2 as SYGVKD. The CDR3 totals 13 residues. V shed 5 bases and J shed 6 bases, with 10 bases lying between them. CDR3 sequence reads: CAISPAHPGELFF. The CDR3 DNA sequence: TGTGCCATCAGTCCAGCACACCCCGGGGAGCTGTTTTTT.

This clonotype was counted between two and nine times. CDR3 region: CASSAMTAPYNEQFF. The DNA of the CDR3 is TGTGCCAGCAGCGCAATGACAGCCCCGTACAATGAGCAGTTCTTC. J is TRBJ2-1 and V is TRBV7-9; a possible D gene is TRBD1 (5 bases). The CDR3 contains 15 residues. Germline V CDR1 and CDR2: SEHNR, FQNEAQ (reference sequence). Trimming stripped 5 bases from V and 4 bases from J, with 15 bases between.

This clonotype was picked up a small number of times. The chain couples TRBV13 to TRBJ1-6, with 10 positions matching TRBD1. V was clipped by 6 bases and J by 7 bases; unmatched bases: 6. From germline, CDR1 is PRHDT and CDR2 FYEKMQ (reference sequence). The length of the CDR3 is 15 residues. The CDR3 sequence is CASRERDRGNSPLHF. CDR3 coding DNA: TGTGCCAGCAGGGAGAGGGACAGGGGAAATTCACCCCTCCACTTT.

This clonotype has a handful of counts. This chain uses TRBV19 with TRBJ2-7; no reliable D call. V shed 6 bases and J shed 2 bases, with 14 bases lying between them. CDR3 size: 14 residues. CDR1 and CDR2 from the germline V gene are LNHDA and SQIVND (reference sequence). CDR3 loop: CASRKSTDTYEQYF. CDR3 in DNA: TGTGCCAGTAGAAAATCGACGGATACCTACGAGCAGTACTTC.

This clonotype was seen many times. The V call is TRBV12-3 or TRBV12-4, the J call TRBJ2-3; 8 bases are shared with TRBD2. V shed 5 bases, J shed 10 bases, and the junction held 5 bases outside the gene matches. The CDR3 is 12 amino acids. This chain's CDR3 is CASSPELAAQYF. The CDR3 nucleotides read TGTGCCAGCAGTCCCGAACTAGCGGCGCAGTATTTT.

The rearrangement uses TRBV5-1 and TRBJ2-2, with 8 bases aligning to TRBD1. This CDR3 is 15 amino acids long. CDR1 SGHRS and CDR2 YFSETQ come from the germline V gene. With 8 bases clipped from V and 5 bases from J, the junction kept 11 bases outside the gene matches. CDR3 nucleotides: TGCGCCAGTCCCCCGGACAGGGCGGTTACCGGGGAGCTGTTTTTT. This sequence encodes CASPPDRAVTGELFF.

This clonotype was observed a handful of times. V gene TRBV7-8 combines with J gene TRBJ2-3, with 7 bases lining up with TRBD1. This CDR3 is built from 15 residues. Losses at the gene ends were 5 bases for V and 3 bases for J; bases not matched to a gene: 8. Germline V CDR1 and CDR2: SGHVS, FQNEAQ. CDR3 loop: CASSIGGFGTDTQYF. CDR3 DNA sequence: TGTGCCAGCAGCATAGGGGGCTTTGGGACAGATACGCAGTATTTT.